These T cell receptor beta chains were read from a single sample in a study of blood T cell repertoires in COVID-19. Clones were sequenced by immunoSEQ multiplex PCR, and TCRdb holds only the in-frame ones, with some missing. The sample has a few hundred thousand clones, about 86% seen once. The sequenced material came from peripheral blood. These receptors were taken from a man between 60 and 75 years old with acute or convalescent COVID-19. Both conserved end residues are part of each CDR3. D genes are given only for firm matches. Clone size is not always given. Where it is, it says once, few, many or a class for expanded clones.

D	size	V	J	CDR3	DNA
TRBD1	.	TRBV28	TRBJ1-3	CASSSGQQSGNTIYF	TGTGCCAGCAGTTCGGGACAGCAATCTGGAAACACCATATATTTT
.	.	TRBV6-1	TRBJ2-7	CASSEALRGGYEQYF	TGTGCCAGCAGTGAAGCCTTGAGAGGGGGCTACGAGCAGTACTTC
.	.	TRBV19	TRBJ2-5	CASNGAGRETQYF	TGTGCCAGTAATGGGGCAGGGCGGGAGACCCAGTACTTC
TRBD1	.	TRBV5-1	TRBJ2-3	CASSSGQADTQYF	TGCGCCAGCAGCAGTGGACAGGCAGATACGCAGTATTTT
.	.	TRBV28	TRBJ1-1	CASSPRTTEAFF	TGTGCCAGCAGCCCTAGGACAACTGAAGCTTTCTTT
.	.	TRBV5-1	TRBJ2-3	CASSYRVFTDTQYF	TGCGCCAGCAGCTACAGGGTCTTCACAGATACGCAGTATTTT
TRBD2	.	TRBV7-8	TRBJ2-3	CASSLLAGDGDTQYF	TGTGCCAGCAGCTTGCTAGCGGGAGACGGGGATACGCAGTATTTT
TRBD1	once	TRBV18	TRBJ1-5	CASSPDRENQPQHF	TGTGCCAGCTCACCGGACAGGGAAAATCAGCCCCAGCATTTT
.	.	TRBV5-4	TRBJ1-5	CASSLADRSNQPQHF	TGTGCCAGCAGCTTGGCAGACAGGAGCAATCAGCCCCAGCATTTT
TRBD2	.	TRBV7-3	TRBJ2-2	CASSLLAGGVGELFF	TGTGCCAGCAGCTTATTGGCGGGAGGGGTCGGGGAGCTGTTTTTT
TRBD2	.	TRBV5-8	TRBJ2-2	CASSLPGLAGAVVGTGELFF	TGTGCCAGCAGCTTGCCGGGACTAGCGGGAGCGGTGGTAGGAACCGGGGAGCTGTTTTTT
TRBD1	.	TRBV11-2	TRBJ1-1	CASSRPGTGGTEAFF	TGTGCCAGCAGCCGACCTGGGACAGGGGGCACTGAAGCTTTCTTT
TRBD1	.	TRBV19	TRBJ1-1	CAISGTVNTEAFF	TGTGCCATTTCCGGGACAGTTAACACTGAAGCTTTCTTT
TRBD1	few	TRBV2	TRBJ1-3	CASSDNRGGSIYF	TGTGCCAGCAGTGACAACAGGGGTGGGTCCATATATTTT
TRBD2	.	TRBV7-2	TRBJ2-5	CASSETSGRAWETQYF	TGTGCCAGCAGCGAGACTAGCGGGAGGGCCTGGGAGACCCAGTACTTC
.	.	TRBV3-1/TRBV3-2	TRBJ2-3	CASSQDDLGGTQYF	TGTGCCAGCAGCCAAGATGACCTAGGTGGTACGCAGTATTTT
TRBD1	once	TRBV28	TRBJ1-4	CATRTGPEKLFF	TGTGCCACTCGGACAGGGCCTGAAAAACTGTTTTTT
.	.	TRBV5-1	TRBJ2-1	CASSITRAGSSYNEQFF	TGCGCCAGCAGCATAACTAGAGCGGGTAGCTCCTACAATGAGCAGTTCTTC
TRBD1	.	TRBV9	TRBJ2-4	CASSTSGTEQNIQYF	TGTGCCAGCAGCACCTCCGGGACAGAGCAAAACATTCAGTACTTC
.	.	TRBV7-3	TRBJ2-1	CASSLLSSYNEQFF	TGTGCCAGCTCACTTCTGAGCTCCTACAATGAGCAGTTCTTC
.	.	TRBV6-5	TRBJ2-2	CASSSSTGSGGELFF	TGTGCCAGCAGTTCGTCTACAGGGTCGGGCGGGGAGCTGTTTTTT
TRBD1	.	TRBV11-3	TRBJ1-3	CASSSGQISGNTIYF	TGTGCCAGCAGCTCGGGACAGATAAGTGGAAACACCATATATTTT
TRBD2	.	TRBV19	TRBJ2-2	CASTLVGLAGTGELFF	TGTGCCAGTACCCTGGTGGGACTAGCGGGAACCGGGGAGCTGTTTTTT
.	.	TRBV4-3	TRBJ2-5	CASSQDCPHMGEAQETQYF	TGCGCCAGCAGCCAAGATTGCCCACACATGGGAGAAGCGCAAGAGACCCAGTACTTC
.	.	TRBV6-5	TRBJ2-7	CASSYVGGMWSEQYF	TGTGCCAGCAGCTACGTCGGAGGGATGTGGAGCGAGCAGTACTTC
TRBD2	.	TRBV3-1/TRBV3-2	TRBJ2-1	CASSQLAGGQTEQFF	TGTGCCAGCAGCCAATTAGCGGGAGGGCAGACTGAGCAGTTCTTC
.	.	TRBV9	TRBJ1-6	CASSAGTPYNSPLHF	TGTGCCAGCAGCGCTGGGACACCCTATAATTCACCCCTCCACTTT
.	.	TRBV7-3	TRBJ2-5	CASSRDTLETQYF	TGTGCCAGCAGCCGGGACACTTTAGAGACCCAGTACTTC
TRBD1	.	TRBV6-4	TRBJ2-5	CASSPTGDVQTQYF	TGTGCCAGCAGTCCGACAGGGGACGTACAGACCCAGTACTTC
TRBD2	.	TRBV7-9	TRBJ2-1	CASSLSAGGKGEQFF	TGTGCCAGCAGTCTCAGTGCGGGAGGGAAGGGTGAGCAGTTCTTC
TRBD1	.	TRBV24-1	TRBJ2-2	CATSGPGQGVTGELFF	TGTGCCACCAGTGGACCGGGACAGGGGGTCACCGGGGAGCTGTTTTTT
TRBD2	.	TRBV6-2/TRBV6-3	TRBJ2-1	CASSYSRTSGSASYNEQFF	TGTGCCAGCAGTTACTCTAGGACTAGCGGGAGCGCCTCCTACAATGAGCAGTTCTTC
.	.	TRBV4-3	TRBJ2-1	CASSHGKEAHNEQFF	TGCGCCAGCAGCCACGGGAAGGAGGCTCACAATGAGCAGTTCTTC
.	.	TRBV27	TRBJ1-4	CASGQGLSNEKLFF	TGTGCCAGCGGGCAGGGACTGTCTAATGAAAAACTGTTTTTT
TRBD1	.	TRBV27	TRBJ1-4	CASRGIRPPGQTYEKLFF	TGTGCCAGCAGGGGGATTCGGCCACCGGGACAGACTTATGAAAAACTGTTTTTT
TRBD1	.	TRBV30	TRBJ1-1	CAWSQTTGMNTEAFF	TGTGCCTGGAGTCAAACGACAGGGATGAACACTGAAGCTTTCTTT
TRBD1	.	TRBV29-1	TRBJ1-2	CSVDQGAIKEDGYTF	TGCAGCGTTGATCAGGGGGCAATTAAGGAGGATGGCTACACCTTC
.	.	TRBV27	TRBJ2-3	CASSYGVPRDTQYF	TGTGCCAGCAGTTACGGGGTCCCCAGGGATACGCAGTATTTT
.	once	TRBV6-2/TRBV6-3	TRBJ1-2	CASSSDRIYGYTF	TGTGCCAGCAGCTCCGACAGGATCTATGGCTACACCTTC
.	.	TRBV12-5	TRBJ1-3	CASGLVLLRSSGNTIYF	TGTGCTAGTGGTTTGGTCCTCCTGCGGAGCTCTGGAAACACCATATATTTT
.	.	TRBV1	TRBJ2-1	CTSSQPQPLLAGNYNEQFF	TGCACCAGCAGCCAACCTCAGCCGCTCCTAGCGGGAAACTACAATGAGCAGTTCTTC
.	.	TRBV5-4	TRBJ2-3	CASSLRGRTDTQYF	TGTGCCAGCAGCTTACGGGGGAGGACGGATACGCAGTATTTT
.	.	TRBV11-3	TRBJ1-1	CASSPTREGEAFF	TGTGCCAGCAGCCCCACGAGGGAGGGGGAAGCTTTCTTT
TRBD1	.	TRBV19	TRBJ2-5	CASSIGTGAETQYF	TGTGCCAGTAGTATCGGGACAGGGGCAGAGACCCAGTACTTC
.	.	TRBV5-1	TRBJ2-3	CASSPREFFSTDTQYF	TGCGCCAGCAGTCCCCGCGAGTTTTTTAGCACAGATACGCAGTATTTT
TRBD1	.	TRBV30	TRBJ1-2	CAWNVGTVYYGYTF	TGTGCCTGGAATGTCGGGACAGTTTACTATGGCTACACCTTC
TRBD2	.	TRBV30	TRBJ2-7	CAWSTAGDPYEQYF	TGTGCCTGGAGTACAGCGGGGGACCCCTACGAGCAGTACTTC